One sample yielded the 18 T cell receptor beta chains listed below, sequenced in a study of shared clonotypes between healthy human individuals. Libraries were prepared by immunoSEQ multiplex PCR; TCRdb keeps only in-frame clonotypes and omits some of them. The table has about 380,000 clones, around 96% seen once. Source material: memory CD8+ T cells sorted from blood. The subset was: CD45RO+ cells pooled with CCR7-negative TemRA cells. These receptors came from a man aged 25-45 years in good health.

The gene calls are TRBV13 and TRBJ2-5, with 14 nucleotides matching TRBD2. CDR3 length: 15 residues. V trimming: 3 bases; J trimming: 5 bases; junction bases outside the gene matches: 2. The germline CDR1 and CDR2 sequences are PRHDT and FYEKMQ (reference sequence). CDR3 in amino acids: CASSLGLAGVETQYF. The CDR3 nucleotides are TGTGCCAGCAGCTTGGGACTAGCGGGAGTGGAGACCCAGTACTTC.

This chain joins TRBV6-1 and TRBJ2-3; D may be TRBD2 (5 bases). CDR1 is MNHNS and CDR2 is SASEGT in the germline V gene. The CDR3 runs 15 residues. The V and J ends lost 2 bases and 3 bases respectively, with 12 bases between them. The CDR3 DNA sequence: TGTGCCAGCAGTGAAACAATAGCGTGGACAGATACGCAGTATTTT. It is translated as CASSETIAWTDTQYF.

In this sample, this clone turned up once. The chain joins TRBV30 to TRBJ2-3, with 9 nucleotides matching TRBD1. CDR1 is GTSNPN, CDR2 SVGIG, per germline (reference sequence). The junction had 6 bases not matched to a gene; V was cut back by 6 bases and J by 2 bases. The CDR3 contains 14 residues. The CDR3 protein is CACNRDRDTDTQYF. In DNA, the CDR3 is TGTGCCTGTAACCGGGACAGGGACACAGATACGCAGTATTTT.

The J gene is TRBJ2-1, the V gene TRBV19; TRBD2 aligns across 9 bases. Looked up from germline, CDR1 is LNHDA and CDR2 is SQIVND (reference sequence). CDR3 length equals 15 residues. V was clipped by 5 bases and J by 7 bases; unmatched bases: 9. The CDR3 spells CASSSRTSDQNEQFF. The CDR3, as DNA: TGTGCCAGTAGTTCAAGGACTAGCGATCAGAATGAGCAGTTCTTC.

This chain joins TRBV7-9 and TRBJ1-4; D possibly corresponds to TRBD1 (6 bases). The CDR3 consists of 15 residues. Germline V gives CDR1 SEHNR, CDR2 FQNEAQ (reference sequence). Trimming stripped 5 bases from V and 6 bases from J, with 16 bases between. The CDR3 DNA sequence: TGTGCCAGCAGCCCCGACGGGGGCCCCTATGAAAAACTGTTTTTT. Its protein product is CASSPDGGPYEKLFF.

CDR3 sequence reads: CASSLEGANTGELFF. In nucleotides, the CDR3 is TGTGCCAGCAGCTTAGAGGGGGCGAACACCGGGGAGCTGTTTTTT. V gene TRBV11-3 combines with J gene TRBJ2-2; D tentatively fits TRBD1 or TRBD2 (5 bases each). V was pared by 0 bases and J by 0 bases, with 5 bases between. Germline V CDR1 and CDR2: SGHNT, YENEEA. This CDR3 is built from 15 residues.

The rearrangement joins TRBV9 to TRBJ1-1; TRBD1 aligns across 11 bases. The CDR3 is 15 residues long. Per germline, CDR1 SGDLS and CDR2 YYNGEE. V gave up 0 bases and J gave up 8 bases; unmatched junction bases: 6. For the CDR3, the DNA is TGTGCCAGCAGCGTAGAGGACAGGGGGCTGAGGGAAGCTTTCTTT. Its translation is CASSVEDRGLREAFF.

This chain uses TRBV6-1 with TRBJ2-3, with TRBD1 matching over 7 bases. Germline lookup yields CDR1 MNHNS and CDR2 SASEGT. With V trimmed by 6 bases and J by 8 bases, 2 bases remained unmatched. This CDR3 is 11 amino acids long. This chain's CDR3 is CASRTGPTQYF. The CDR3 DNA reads TGTGCCAGCAGGACAGGGCCTACGCAGTATTTT.

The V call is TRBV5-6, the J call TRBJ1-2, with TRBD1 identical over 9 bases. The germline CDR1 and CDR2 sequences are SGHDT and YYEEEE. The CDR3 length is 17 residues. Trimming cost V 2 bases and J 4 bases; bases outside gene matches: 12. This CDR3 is CASSLFTGGDSGYGYTF. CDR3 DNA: TGTGCCAGCAGCTTATTTACAGGGGGCGATTCGGGCTATGGCTACACCTTC.

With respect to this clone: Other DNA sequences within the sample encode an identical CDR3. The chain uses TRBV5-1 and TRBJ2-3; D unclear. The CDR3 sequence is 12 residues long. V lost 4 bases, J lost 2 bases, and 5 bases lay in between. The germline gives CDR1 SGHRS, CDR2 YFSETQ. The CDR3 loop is CASSPSTDTQYF. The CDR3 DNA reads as TGCGCCAGCAGCCCATCCACAGATACGCAGTATTTT.

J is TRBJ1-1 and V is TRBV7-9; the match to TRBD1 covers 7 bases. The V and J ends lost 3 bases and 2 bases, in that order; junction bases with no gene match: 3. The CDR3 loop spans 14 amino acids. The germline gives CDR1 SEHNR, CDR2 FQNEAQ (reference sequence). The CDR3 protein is CASSLRGLNTEAFF. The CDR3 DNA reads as TGTGCCAGCAGCTTGAGGGGGCTAAACACTGAAGCTTTCTTT. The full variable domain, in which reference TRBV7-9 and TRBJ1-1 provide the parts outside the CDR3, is DTGVSQNPRHKITKRGQNVTFRCDPISEHNRLYWYRQTLGQGPEFLTYFQNEAQLEKSRLLSDRFSAERPKGSFSTLEIQRTEQGDSAMYLCASSLRGLNTEAFFGQGTRLTVV.

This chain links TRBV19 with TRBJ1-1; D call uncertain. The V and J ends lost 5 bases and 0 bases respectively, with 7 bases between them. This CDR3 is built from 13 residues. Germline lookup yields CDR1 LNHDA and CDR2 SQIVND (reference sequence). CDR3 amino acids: CASSLTVNTEAFF. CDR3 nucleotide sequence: TGTGCCAGTAGTCTAACAGTGAACACTGAAGCTTTCTTT.

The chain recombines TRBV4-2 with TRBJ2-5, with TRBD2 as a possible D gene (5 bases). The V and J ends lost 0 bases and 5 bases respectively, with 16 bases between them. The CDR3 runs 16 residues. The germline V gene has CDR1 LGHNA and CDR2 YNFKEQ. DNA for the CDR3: TGTGCCAGCAGCCAAGAAGGGAATAGCGCCGCCGAGACCCAGTACTTC. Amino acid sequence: CASSQEGNSAAETQYF.

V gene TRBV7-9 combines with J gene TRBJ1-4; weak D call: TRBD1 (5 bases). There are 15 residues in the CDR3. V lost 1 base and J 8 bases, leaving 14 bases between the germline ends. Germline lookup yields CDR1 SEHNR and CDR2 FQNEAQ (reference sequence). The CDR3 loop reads CASSLGPGRGEKLFF. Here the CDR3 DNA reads TGTGCCAGCAGCTTAGGGCCAGGCCGGGGGGAAAAACTGTTTTTT.

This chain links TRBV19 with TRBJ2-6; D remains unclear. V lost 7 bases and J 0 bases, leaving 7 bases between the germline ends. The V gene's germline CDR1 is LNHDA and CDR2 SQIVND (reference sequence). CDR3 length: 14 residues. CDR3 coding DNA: TGTGCCAGTATCAGCACCTCTGGGGCCAACGTCCTGACTTTC. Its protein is CASISTSGANVLTF.

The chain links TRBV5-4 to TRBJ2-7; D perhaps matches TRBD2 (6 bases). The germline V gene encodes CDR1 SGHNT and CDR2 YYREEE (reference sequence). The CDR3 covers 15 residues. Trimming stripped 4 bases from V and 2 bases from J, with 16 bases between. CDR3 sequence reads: CASSPGLSLAYEQYF. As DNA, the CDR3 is TGTGCCAGCAGCCCGGGACTCTCCCTAGCCTACGAGCAGTACTTC.

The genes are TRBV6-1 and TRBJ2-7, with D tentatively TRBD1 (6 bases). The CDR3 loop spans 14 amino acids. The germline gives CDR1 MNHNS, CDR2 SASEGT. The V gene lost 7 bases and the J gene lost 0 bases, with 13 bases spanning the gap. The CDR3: CASIRQEHSYEQYF. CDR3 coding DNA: TGTGCCAGCATTAGACAGGAACACTCCTACGAGCAGTACTTC.

The CDR3 region is CASSLARGGNTDTQYF. In DNA form, the CDR3 reads TGTGCCAGCAGCTTAGCCCGCGGGGGGAACACAGATACGCAGTATTTT. This chain connects TRBV7-8 to TRBJ2-3; 8 bases are a match to TRBD2. V shed 0 bases, J shed 2 bases, and the junction held 4 bases outside the gene matches. The germline V gene has CDR1 SGHVS and CDR2 FQNEAQ. The CDR3 totals 16 residues.